This is a list of T cell receptor beta chains from one sample in a study of vaccination and CD4 T cells after COVID-19. Their antigens remain unidentified. Each CDR3 protein is one row after TCRdb ran MiXCR on the PCR reads. This table holds some 17,000 distinct CDR3 sequences, 61% found once. The sequenced sample consisted of CD4+ T cells from blood, cultured in vitro. These receptors all come from a human donor who had recovered from COVID-19. The CDR3 runs from the conserved cysteine through the conserved F or W. The order of the fields is D gene, clone size, J gene, V gene, CDR3 length, CDR3 DNA, CDR3 protein. D genes are given only for firm matches. Clone size is not always given. Where it is, it says once, few, many or a class for expanded clones.

d_gene: NA
abundance: NA
j_gene: TRBJ1-2
v_gene: TRBV20-1
len: 16
CDR3nt: TGCAGTGCTAGACGTTCTACTGGACTCCTGGCCTATGGCTACACCTTC
CDR3aa: CSARRSTGLLAYGYTF

d_gene: NA
abundance: few
j_gene: TRBJ1-5
v_gene: TRBV6-1
len: 15
CDR3nt: TGTGCCAGCAGTGCTTTAGGGGGGTCAAATCAGCCCCAGCATTTT
CDR3aa: CASSALGGSNQPQHF

d_gene: TRBD2
abundance: NA
j_gene: TRBJ2-7
v_gene: TRBV10-2
len: 18
CDR3nt: TGCGCCAGCAGTGAGTCGGGTATGGTAGCGGGAGTGAATTACGAGCAGTACTTC
CDR3aa: CASSESGMVAGVNYEQYF

d_gene: NA
abundance: NA
j_gene: TRBJ1-2
v_gene: TRBV12-3/TRBV12-4
len: 14
CDR3nt: TGTGCCAGCAGAATAGATCAGGGATTCTATGGCTACACCTTC
CDR3aa: CASRIDQGFYGYTF

d_gene: NA
abundance: NA
j_gene: TRBJ2-5
v_gene: TRBV30
len: 12
CDR3nt: TGTGCCTGGAGCGATATAGCGGAGACCCAGTACTTC
CDR3aa: CAWSDIAETQYF

d_gene: NA
abundance: NA
j_gene: TRBJ2-3
v_gene: TRBV11-2
len: 17
CDR3nt: TGTGCCAGCAGCTTAGCTTCAAGTGATCGATACACAGATACGCAGTATTTT
CDR3aa: CASSLASSDRYTDTQYF

d_gene: TRBD1
abundance: few
j_gene: TRBJ1-5
v_gene: TRBV19
len: 14
CDR3nt: TGTGCCAGTAGTAACGACAGGGGGTACCAGCCCCAGCATTTT
CDR3aa: CASSNDRGYQPQHF

d_gene: NA
abundance: NA
j_gene: TRBJ2-1
v_gene: TRBV7-9
len: 12
CDR3nt: TGTGCCAGCAGCGACCGGAGGTCCAGTAAGTTCTTC
CDR3aa: CASSDRRSSKFF

d_gene: NA
abundance: NA
j_gene: TRBJ1-1
v_gene: TRBV28
len: 12
CDR3nt: TGTGCCAGCGGACGGGTCGGGGTTGAAGCTTTCTTT
CDR3aa: CASGRVGVEAFF

d_gene: TRBD1
abundance: NA
j_gene: TRBJ1-2
v_gene: TRBV25-1
len: 17
CDR3nt: TGTGCCAGCAGTGCCCCCGGGACAGGATATCGATACTATGGCTACACCTTC
CDR3aa: CASSAPGTGYRYYGYTF

d_gene: NA
abundance: few
j_gene: TRBJ1-3
v_gene: TRBV6-1
len: 12
CDR3nt: TGTGCCAGCAGCCAACCAGGAAACACCATATATTTT
CDR3aa: CASSQPGNTIYF

d_gene: NA
abundance: few
j_gene: TRBJ1-1
v_gene: TRBV6-2/TRBV6-3
len: 13
CDR3nt: TGTGCCAGCAGTTATTTTCAGAATTCTGAAGCTTTCTTT
CDR3aa: CASSYFQNSEAFF

d_gene: TRBD1
abundance: few
j_gene: TRBJ1-1
v_gene: TRBV15
len: 15
CDR3nt: TGTGCCACCAGCAGAGAGTACAGGGGGCAAAGTGAAGCTTTCTTT
CDR3aa: CATSREYRGQSEAFF

d_gene: NA
abundance: NA
j_gene: TRBJ1-3
v_gene: TRBV5-8
len: 12
CDR3nt: TGTGCCAGCAGCTCGACACAGTACACCATATATTTT
CDR3aa: CASSSTQYTIYF

d_gene: NA
abundance: NA
j_gene: TRBJ1-6
v_gene: TRBV6-1
len: 16
CDR3nt: TGTGCCAGCAGATTAGAAACAGGAAACGGAGGTTCACCCCTCCACTTT
CDR3aa: CASRLETGNGGSPLHF

d_gene: NA
abundance: NA
j_gene: TRBJ1-5
v_gene: TRBV20-1
len: 11
CDR3nt: TGCAGTGCTATCGACGGAGGCCCCCAGCATTTT
CDR3aa: CSAIDGGPQHF

d_gene: NA
abundance: NA
j_gene: TRBJ1-5
v_gene: TRBV29-1
len: 12
CDR3nt: TGCAGCGTAGGGGGTCGCAATCAGCCCCAGCATTTT
CDR3aa: CSVGGRNQPQHF

d_gene: NA
abundance: NA
j_gene: TRBJ2-5
v_gene: TRBV6-1
len: 13
CDR3nt: TGTGCCAGCACCCCCGGGAGTAGTCAGACCCAGTACTTC
CDR3aa: CASTPGSSQTQYF

d_gene: TRBD2
abundance: NA
j_gene: TRBJ2-5
v_gene: TRBV7-2
len: 16
CDR3nt: TGTGCCAGCAGCCCAAGAGGACTAGCGGGAGTTGAGACCCAGTACTTC
CDR3aa: CASSPRGLAGVETQYF

d_gene: NA
abundance: NA
j_gene: TRBJ1-2
v_gene: TRBV7-2
len: 14
CDR3nt: TGTGCCAGCAGCTTAGCGGCGGCTAACTATGGCTACACCTTC
CDR3aa: CASSLAAANYGYTF

d_gene: NA
abundance: NA
j_gene: TRBJ2-3
v_gene: TRBV6-2/TRBV6-3
len: 13
CDR3nt: TGTGCCAGCAGGGGTTCTAGCACAGATACGCAGTATTTT
CDR3aa: CASRGSSTDTQYF

d_gene: NA
abundance: few
j_gene: TRBJ1-6
v_gene: TRBV12-3/TRBV12-4
len: 15
CDR3nt: TGTGCCAGCAGTTTAGATCGGGGTGGCGATTCACCCCTCCACTTT
CDR3aa: CASSLDRGGDSPLHF

d_gene: NA
abundance: NA
j_gene: TRBJ2-1
v_gene: TRBV7-2
len: 15
CDR3nt: TGTGCCAGCAGCCTCCCCCGGGGCTCCTACAATGAGCAGTTCTTC
CDR3aa: CASSLPRGSYNEQFF

d_gene: NA
abundance: NA
j_gene: TRBJ1-3
v_gene: TRBV27
len: 15
CDR3nt: TGTGCCAGCAGTCGGGACGGCTTCTCTGGAAACACCATATATTTT
CDR3aa: CASSRDGFSGNTIYF

d_gene: NA
abundance: NA
j_gene: TRBJ2-5
v_gene: TRBV30
len: 14
CDR3nt: TGTGCCTGGAGTACAGCTCCTAACCAAGAGACCCAGTACTTC
CDR3aa: CAWSTAPNQETQYF

d_gene: NA
abundance: once
j_gene: TRBJ1-5
v_gene: TRBV28
len: 16
CDR3nt: TGTGCCAGCAGTTCCTACCCCGGCAGGGCTACTCAGCCCCAGCATTTT
CDR3aa: CASSSYPGRATQPQHF

d_gene: NA
abundance: NA
j_gene: TRBJ2-7
v_gene: TRBV9
len: 11
CDR3nt: TGTGCCAGCAGCGGCCGACGCGAGCAGTACTTC
CDR3aa: CASSGRREQYF

d_gene: NA
abundance: NA
j_gene: TRBJ1-1
v_gene: TRBV20-1
len: 13
CDR3nt: TGCAGTGCCCAGCAACAGTTGAACACTGAAGCTTTCTTT
CDR3aa: CSAQQQLNTEAFF

d_gene: NA
abundance: NA
j_gene: TRBJ2-1
v_gene: TRBV12-3/TRBV12-4
len: 16
CDR3nt: TGTGCCAGCACCCGTGGCAATCAGGGGCTCTACAATGAGCAGTTCTTC
CDR3aa: CASTRGNQGLYNEQFF

d_gene: TRBD1
abundance: NA
j_gene: TRBJ2-7
v_gene: TRBV30
len: 14
CDR3nt: TGTGCCTGGAGTGTACAGGGGACGAACTACGAGCAGTACTTC
CDR3aa: CAWSVQGTNYEQYF

d_gene: NA
abundance: NA
j_gene: TRBJ1-6
v_gene: TRBV28
len: 15
CDR3nt: TGTGCCAGCAATTCTTTCAGCTCCTATAATTCACCCCTCCACTTT
CDR3aa: CASNSFSSYNSPLHF

d_gene: NA
abundance: NA
j_gene: TRBJ1-6
v_gene: TRBV12-3/TRBV12-4
len: 17
CDR3nt: TGTGCCAGCAGATTCGATGGGGGAGGGCTTTATAATTCACCCCTCCACTTT
CDR3aa: CASRFDGGGLYNSPLHF

d_gene: TRBD2
abundance: NA
j_gene: TRBJ2-2
v_gene: TRBV20-1
len: 16
CDR3nt: TGCAGTGCTCTCGGGAGGAGCGGAGACAACACCGGGGAGCTGTTTTTT
CDR3aa: CSALGRSGDNTGELFF

d_gene: NA
abundance: NA
j_gene: TRBJ1-1
v_gene: TRBV2
len: 12
CDR3nt: TGTGCCAGCAAAGACCCAAACCCCGTCGCTTTCTTT
CDR3aa: CASKDPNPVAFF

d_gene: NA
abundance: NA
j_gene: TRBJ1-2
v_gene: TRBV7-9
len: 14
CDR3nt: TGTGCCAGCAGCTTAGCGGGGGGTAGCTATGGCTACACCTTC
CDR3aa: CASSLAGGSYGYTF

d_gene: NA
abundance: once
j_gene: TRBJ2-2
v_gene: TRBV12-3/TRBV12-4
len: 15
CDR3nt: TGTGCCAGCAGTTTATGGGGGGCGGACACCGGGGAGCTGTTTTTT
CDR3aa: CASSLWGADTGELFF

d_gene: NA
abundance: NA
j_gene: TRBJ2-1
v_gene: TRBV2
len: 15
CDR3nt: TGTGCCAGCAGTGTCTTCCCCTCGTCCTACAATGAGCAGTTCTTC
CDR3aa: CASSVFPSSYNEQFF

d_gene: NA
abundance: few
j_gene: TRBJ1-2
v_gene: TRBV24-1
len: 14
CDR3nt: TGTGCCACCAGTGATTCCCAGGCCGGCTATGGCTACACCTTC
CDR3aa: CATSDSQAGYGYTF

d_gene: TRBD1
abundance: few
j_gene: TRBJ2-7
v_gene: TRBV7-8
len: 15
CDR3nt: TGTGCCAGCAGCTTAGCACCGGGACAGTCCTACGAGCAGTACTTC
CDR3aa: CASSLAPGQSYEQYF

d_gene: NA
abundance: NA
j_gene: TRBJ1-5
v_gene: TRBV6-1
len: 13
CDR3nt: TGTGCCAGCAGACTATATAGCAATCAGCCCCAGCATTTT
CDR3aa: CASRLYSNQPQHF

d_gene: NA
abundance: NA
j_gene: TRBJ2-1
v_gene: TRBV18
len: 14
CDR3nt: TGTGCCAGCTCACCGGGACTTACGACCGATGAGCAGTTCTTC
CDR3aa: CASSPGLTTDEQFF

d_gene: NA
abundance: NA
j_gene: TRBJ1-1
v_gene: TRBV12-3/TRBV12-4
len: 13
CDR3nt: TGTGCCAGCAGTTTCGGAGGGGACACTGAAGCTTTCTTT
CDR3aa: CASSFGGDTEAFF

d_gene: NA
abundance: once
j_gene: TRBJ1-1
v_gene: TRBV12-3/TRBV12-4
len: 15
CDR3nt: TGTGCCAGCAGTTCTCTCGGCCGGGGGAACACTGAAGCTTTCTTT
CDR3aa: CASSSLGRGNTEAFF

d_gene: NA
abundance: NA
j_gene: TRBJ2-5
v_gene: TRBV28
len: 15
CDR3nt: TGTGCCAGCAGTTTCCCCCAGCGGGTAGGAGAGACCCAGTACTTC
CDR3aa: CASSFPQRVGETQYF

d_gene: TRBD1
abundance: NA
j_gene: TRBJ1-1
v_gene: TRBV5-4
len: 16
CDR3nt: TGTGCCAGCAGCTCCCGGACAGGGCAGGAGGGGACTGAAGCTTTCTTT
CDR3aa: CASSSRTGQEGTEAFF

d_gene: NA
abundance: NA
j_gene: TRBJ1-3
v_gene: TRBV7-8
len: 14
CDR3nt: TGTGCCAGCAGCCCGGGTTTCCCCCGGGACACCATATATTTT
CDR3aa: CASSPGFPRDTIYF

d_gene: NA
abundance: NA
j_gene: TRBJ1-2
v_gene: TRBV15
len: 16
CDR3nt: TGTGCCACCAGCGCTTTTCCCCGGGGAGCGAGAGGAGGCTACACCTTC
CDR3aa: CATSAFPRGARGGYTF

d_gene: NA
abundance: NA
j_gene: TRBJ1-5
v_gene: TRBV19
len: 13
CDR3nt: TGTGCCAGTAGAAGGGGAAGGAATCAGCCCCAGCATTTT
CDR3aa: CASRRGRNQPQHF

d_gene: NA
abundance: NA
j_gene: TRBJ2-2
v_gene: TRBV12-3/TRBV12-4
len: 14
CDR3nt: TGTGCCAGCAAATACGACAGTTCGTCCGGGGAGCTGTTTTTT
CDR3aa: CASKYDSSSGELFF

d_gene: NA
abundance: NA
j_gene: TRBJ2-5
v_gene: TRBV7-2
len: 17
CDR3nt: TGTGCCAGCAGCTTCAGCCCTAACCGATACCCAAGAGAGACCCAGTACTTC
CDR3aa: CASSFSPNRYPRETQYF

d_gene: TRBD1
abundance: NA
j_gene: TRBJ2-5
v_gene: TRBV11-2
len: 16
CDR3nt: TGTGCCAGCAGCTTAGTCAGGACAGGGTTCCAAGAGACCCAGTACTTC
CDR3aa: CASSLVRTGFQETQYF

d_gene: TRBD1
abundance: NA
j_gene: TRBJ1-2
v_gene: TRBV6-1
len: 14
CDR3nt: TGTGCCAGCACCGCGACAGGGGGCCCCTATGGCTACACCTTC
CDR3aa: CASTATGGPYGYTF

d_gene: NA
abundance: NA
j_gene: TRBJ1-1
v_gene: TRBV7-2
len: 12
CDR3nt: TGTGCCAGCCGCCGGGAAGCCACTGAAGCTTTCTTT
CDR3aa: CASRREATEAFF